A single sample is the source of the 32 T cell receptor beta chains below, sequenced in a study of T cell responses to AZD1222 COVID-19 vaccine. Assay used: immunoSEQ multiplex PCR; TCRdb lists only in-frame clones, some missing. The sample has about 170,000 clones; roughly 92% are singletons. Sequences were derived from peripheral blood, sampled on day 0 of AZD1222 vaccination. Receptors were obtained from an adult in good health.

The chain joins TRBV6-4 to TRBJ2-1, with 8 nucleotides matching TRBD1. J lost 4 bases, V lost 6 bases, and 11 bases had no gene match. Per germline, CDR1 MRHNA and CDR2 SNTAGT. The CDR3 is made up of 16 amino acids. CDR3 loop: CASSARTGSPYNEQFF. The CDR3 region has the DNA TGTGCCAGCAGCGCACGGACAGGGTCTCCATACAATGAGCAGTTCTTC.

This chain uses TRBV14 with TRBJ2-3; possibly TRBD1 for D (5 bases). Germline values: CDR1 SGHDN, CDR2 FVKESK. Trimming took 3 bases from V and 9 from J, leaving 13 bases between them. The CDR3 is made up of 13 amino acids. This CDR3 is CASSQDPGWTQYF. The CDR3 DNA follows: TGTGCCAGCAGCCAGGACCCAGGGTGGACGCAGTATTTT.

V usage is TRBV7-9 and J usage is TRBJ1-1, with 10 bases identical to TRBD1. The CDR3 runs to 18 residues. Germline loops: CDR1 SEHNR, CDR2 FQNEAQ (reference sequence). V shed 5 bases and J 5 bases; nucleotides not matched to a gene: 17. CDR3 loop: CASSPLFYPGTGETEAFF. CDR3 DNA sequence: TGTGCCAGCAGCCCGTTGTTTTACCCCGGGACAGGGGAGACTGAAGCTTTCTTT.

V and J are TRBV7-3 and TRBJ2-3; TRBD2 matches 7 bases. The trim removed 5 bases at V and 0 bases at J, leaving 5 bases unmatched. The CDR3 contains 15 residues. Per germline, CDR1 SGHTA and CDR2 FQGTGA. This CDR3 reads CASSPGLVSTDTQYF. The CDR3 coding sequence is TGTGCCAGCAGCCCCGGACTAGTTAGCACAGATACGCAGTATTTT. The entire variable domain, with the rest obtained from reference TRBV7-3 and TRBJ2-3, is as follows: GAGVSQTPSNKVTEKGKYVELRCDPISGHTALYWYRQSLGQGPEFLIYFQGTGAADDSGLPNDRFFAVRPEGSVSTLKIQRTERGDSAVYLCASSPGLVSTDTQYFGPGTRLTVL.

J is TRBJ2-1 and V is TRBV2; 12 nucleotides agree with TRBD2. The germline V gene has CDR1 SNHLY and CDR2 FYNNEI. V gave up 2 bases and J gave up 9 bases; unmatched junction bases: 11. The CDR3 totals 17 residues. CDR3 residues: CASSETALAGGPGEQFF. For the CDR3, the DNA is TGTGCCAGCAGTGAAACGGCTCTAGCGGGGGGGCCCGGTGAGCAGTTCTTC.

The J gene is TRBJ2-3, the V gene TRBV7-3; D remains unclear. The CDR3 extends over 18 amino acids. V was clipped by 2 bases and J by 2 bases, with 20 bases between them. CDR1 SGHTA and CDR2 FQGTGA come from the germline V gene. This CDR3 reads CASSLRGGVPRVTDTQYF. The CDR3 nucleotides read TGTGCCAGCAGCTTACGAGGCGGAGTACCTAGAGTCACAGATACGCAGTATTTT.

The chain employs TRBV19 and TRBJ2-5, with TRBD1 matching over 8 bases. Trimming cost V 7 bases and J 1 base; bases outside gene matches: 2. This CDR3 has 13 residues. Germline V gene data show CDR1 as LNHDA and CDR2 as SQIVND (reference sequence). The CDR3 reads CASNDRGQETQYF. The CDR3 bases are TGTGCCAGTAATGACAGGGGCCAAGAGACCCAGTACTTC.

The chain combines TRBV13 with TRBJ2-1, with a tentative D call TRBD1 (6 bases). The germline V and J ends were trimmed by 4 bases and 9 bases, with 7 bases remaining between them. Germline CDR1 reads PRHDT; CDR2 reads FYEKMQ (reference sequence). The length of the CDR3 is 11 residues. CDR3 sequence reads: CASSWGPEQFF. The CDR3 nucleotides read TGTGCCAGCAGCTGGGGGCCTGAGCAGTTCTTC.

The V call is TRBV7-9, the J call TRBJ1-4, with 7 bases aligning to TRBD1. V lost 5 bases and J lost 4; bases outside the gene matches: 7. This CDR3 is built from 15 residues. The germline V gene has CDR1 SEHNR and CDR2 FQNEAQ (reference sequence). The CDR3 sequence: CASSPRQGSNEKLFF. DNA of the CDR3: TGTGCCAGCAGCCCTCGACAGGGAAGTAATGAAAAACTGTTTTTT.

The rearrangement joins TRBV27 to TRBJ1-1, with no clear D. CDR3 length equals 16 residues. The germline V gene encodes CDR1 MNHEY and CDR2 SMNVEV (reference sequence). V was trimmed by 6 bases and J by 0 bases, leaving 17 bases between them. CDR3 coding DNA: TGTGCCAGCAGCCCCACTCCGGGTCAGATGAACACTGAAGCTTTCTTT. It translates to CASSPTPGQMNTEAFF.

This chain connects TRBV7-9 to TRBJ1-2, with a tentative D call TRBD1 (5 bases). V lost 5 bases to trimming and J lost 4 bases, with 8 bases between them. CDR3 size: 12 residues. Per germline, CDR1 SEHNR and CDR2 FQNEAQ (reference sequence). The CDR3 DNA reads as TGTGCCAGCAGCGTGGGACCCTATGGCTACACCTTC. Encoded protein: CASSVGPYGYTF.

This clone has more than one count but fewer than ten. The V call is TRBV3-1 (or the pseudogene TRBV3-2), the J call TRBJ1-4; TRBD1 is a possible D gene (6 bases). The CDR3 spans 15 residues. Germline CDR1 LGHDT, CDR2 YNNKEL (reference sequence). The V end lost 1 base, the J end lost 8 bases, and 14 bases lay between the germline ends. The CDR3 sequence is CASSQGIGGGEKLFF. CDR3 DNA sequence: TGTGCCAGCAGCCAAGGAATAGGGGGAGGGGAAAAACTGTTTTTT.

The chain uses TRBV9 and TRBJ2-7; weak D call: TRBD1 (5 bases). The CDR3 spans 15 residues. The V and J ends lost 2 bases and 2 bases respectively, with 14 bases between them. CDR1 is SGDLS and CDR2 is YYNGEE in the germline V gene. The CDR3 here is CASSVSTGFTYEQYF. The DNA for the CDR3 is TGTGCCAGCAGCGTCTCTACAGGTTTCACCTACGAGCAGTACTTC.

V is TRBV7-2 and J is TRBJ2-2; TRBD1 aligns across 9 bases. Unmatched junction bases numbered 6, after V lost 5 bases and J lost 5 bases. The CDR3 sequence is 15 residues long. Germline lookup yields CDR1 SGHTA and CDR2 FQGNSA. Here the CDR3 reads CASSGDRVGTGELFF. For the CDR3, the DNA is TGTGCCAGCAGCGGGGACAGGGTAGGGACCGGGGAGCTGTTTTTT.

V is TRBV5-1 and J is TRBJ2-7; 9 bases are a match to TRBD2. Trimming removed 0 bases from V and 6 bases from J; junction bases left unmatched: 4. The germline V gene has CDR1 SGHRS and CDR2 YFSETQ. This CDR3 contains 14 residues. CDR3: CASSLVAGVLEQYF. In nucleotides, the CDR3 is TGCGCCAGCAGCTTGGTAGCGGGAGTCCTCGAGCAGTACTTC.

This chain links TRBV7-9 with TRBJ1-4, with 7 bases that match TRBD1. With V trimmed by 5 bases and J by 0 bases, 12 bases remained unmatched. The germline V gene encodes CDR1 SEHNR and CDR2 FQNEAQ (reference sequence). This CDR3 is built from 18 residues. This CDR3 reads CASSLGRYDRATNEKLFF. As DNA, the CDR3 is TGTGCCAGCAGCCTAGGACGGTATGACAGGGCAACTAATGAAAAACTGTTTTTT. Supplemented by reference TRBV7-9 and TRBJ1-4, the full variable domain reads DTGVSQNPRHKITKRGQNVTFRCDPISEHNRLYWYRQTLGQGPEFLTYFQNEAQLEKSRLLSDRFSAERPKGSFSTLEIQRTEQGDSAMYLCASSLGRYDRATNEKLFFGSGTQLSVL.

V and J are TRBV18 and TRBJ1-1; D may be TRBD1 (6 bases). This CDR3 has 14 amino acids. CDR1 and CDR2 (germline): KGHSH, LQKENI. V was pared by 6 bases and J by 0 bases, with 11 bases between. The CDR3 reads CASSLGALNTEAFF. DNA for the CDR3: TGTGCCAGCTCCTTGGGGGCGTTGAACACTGAAGCTTTCTTT.

The chain employs TRBV5-1 and TRBJ2-7; D is unclear. CDR3 length: 13 amino acids. The V and J ends lost 4 bases and 2 bases respectively, with 10 bases between them. The germline V gene encodes CDR1 SGHRS and CDR2 YFSETQ. CDR3 region: CASSPSGPYEQYF. CDR3 in DNA: TGCGCCAGCAGCCCAAGTGGCCCCTACGAGCAGTACTTC.

The chain employs TRBV19 and TRBJ2-1; 12 bases map to TRBD2. V trimming: 9 bases; J trimming: 6 bases; junction bases outside the gene matches: 6. The CDR3 has 14 amino acids. Germline V gene sequence: CDR1 LNHDA, CDR2 SQIVND (reference sequence). The CDR3 sequence: CASRTSGIFNEQFF. The CDR3 nucleotides are TGTGCCAGCAGGACTAGCGGGATTTTCAATGAGCAGTTCTTC.

For this clone: A junction boundary mismatches the germline segment, possibly from a read error. This chain uses TRBV7-7 with TRBJ2-5; the match to TRBD2 covers 10 bases. CDR3 length: 15 residues. In germline, CDR1 is SSHAT, CDR2 FNYEAQ (reference sequence). The CDR3 loop reads CASSLRLAGQETQYF. The CDR3 region has the DNA TGTGCTAGCAGCCTAAGACTAGCGGGCCAAGAGACCCAGTACTTC.

The gene calls are TRBV6-5 and TRBJ2-3; 8 positions agree with TRBD1. The CDR3 runs 15 residues. CDR1 and CDR2 from the germline V gene are MNHEY and SVGAGI. J gave up 1 base and V 6 bases, and 6 bases lay outside the gene matches. The CDR3 is CASRRPGQGTDTQYF. The DNA for the CDR3 is TGTGCCAGCAGACGGCCGGGACAGGGCACAGATACGCAGTATTTT.

This rearrangement joins TRBV6-5 to TRBJ2-7, with D tentatively TRBD1 or TRBD2 (6 bases each). Trimming removed 4 bases at V and 6 bases at J, with 13 bases between. CDR3 length equals 13 residues. The V gene's germline CDR1 is MNHEY and CDR2 SVGAGI. For the CDR3, the DNA is TGTGCCAGCAGTTTCGAAGGGGGGCGCGAGCAGTACTTC. Amino acids: CASSFEGGREQYF.

This chain joins TRBV27 and TRBJ2-7; D perhaps matches TRBD2 (6 bases). The CDR3 has 15 amino acids. Germline assignment: CDR1 MNHEY and CDR2 SMNVEV (reference sequence). V was clipped by 6 bases and J by 2 bases, with 17 bases between them. The CDR3 nucleotides read TGTGCCAGCAGCCAACAACTAGCTCCCCCCTACGAGCAGTACTTC. Encoded protein: CASSQQLAPPYEQYF.

The chain employs TRBV3-1 (or the pseudogene TRBV3-2) and TRBJ2-1; the match to TRBD1 covers 7 bases. CDR3 length: 17 residues. The ends lost 2 bases at V and 6 bases at J; junction bases unmatched: 13. Germline lookup yields CDR1 LGHDT and CDR2 YNNKEL (reference sequence). Written as DNA, the CDR3 is TGTGCCAGCAGCCAACCCACCGGGACAGCGTACTTCAATGAGCAGTTCTTC. Translation gives CASSQPTGTAYFNEQFF.

This clone is a singleton in its sample. This chain connects TRBV30 to TRBJ1-1, with D tentatively TRBD1 (5 bases). Germline V lookup: CDR1 GTSNPN, CDR2 SVGIG (reference sequence). Trimming removed 3 bases from V and 0 bases from J, with 8 bases in between. The CDR3 runs to 13 residues. CDR3 sequence: CAWRKTVNTEAFF. As DNA, the CDR3 is TGTGCCTGGAGAAAGACAGTGAACACTGAAGCTTTCTTT.

The V call is TRBV27, the J call TRBJ2-5; 9 nucleotides agree with TRBD2. The V gene end was trimmed by 6 bases and the J gene end by 6 bases; junction bases not matched to a gene: 11. CDR3 length: 15 amino acids. Germline V CDR1 and CDR2: MNHEY, SMNVEV (reference sequence). Written as DNA, the CDR3 is TGTGCCAGCAGCCGAGGGAGCGGGGGGTATAAGACCCAGTACTTC. This sequence encodes CASSRGSGGYKTQYF.

The chain is built from TRBV27 and TRBJ2-7, with 7 bases that match TRBD2. Unmatched junction bases numbered 11, after V lost 2 bases and J lost 4 bases. CDR3 length: 16 amino acids. Germline-derived CDR1 and CDR2 are MNHEY and SMNVEV (reference sequence). CDR3 protein: CASSLSSGPGTYEQYF. The CDR3 nucleotides read TGTGCCAGCAGTTTAAGTAGCGGGCCAGGGACTTACGAGCAGTACTTC.

The chain has TRBV5-4 and TRBJ1-6; unclear D gene. CDR1 is SGHNT and CDR2 is YYREEE in the germline V gene (reference sequence). V lost 5 bases and J 8 bases, leaving 17 bases between the germline ends. This CDR3 comprises 15 residues. The CDR3 protein is CASSSPSGGDSPLHF. In DNA, the CDR3 is TGTGCCAGCAGTTCGCCCTCAGGCGGAGATTCACCCCTCCACTTT. The full variable domain, with the rest looked up from reference TRBV5-4 and TRBJ1-6, is ETGVTQSPTHLIKTRGQQVTLRCSSQSGHNTVSWYQQALGQGPQFIFQYYREEENGRGNFPPRFSGLQFPNYSSELNVNALELDDSALYLCASSSPSGGDSPLHFGNGTRLTVT.

This clone appeared a single time. Other DNA sequences from this sample encode an identical CDR3 as well. The V call is TRBV14, the J call TRBJ1-6; D is perhaps TRBD1 (5 bases). The CDR3 loop spans 14 amino acids. CDR1 SGHDN and CDR2 FVKESK come from the germline V gene. Trimming pared 9 bases from V and 4 bases from J, leaving 13 bases between. In DNA, the CDR3 is TGTGCCAGTTCCCGGGACTTTTATAATTCACCCCTCCACTTT. It is translated as CASSRDFYNSPLHF.

Points on this clone: Additional DNA sequences in this sample encode the identical CDR3. This rearrangement joins TRBV7-3 to TRBJ2-1, with D unclear. This CDR3 is built from 15 residues. Germline V lookup: CDR1 SGHTA, CDR2 FQGTGA. V was pared by 5 bases and J by 0 bases, with 11 bases between. DNA of the CDR3: TGTGCCAGCAGCCTCACCCCGGGCTCCTACAATGAGCAGTTCTTC. Its protein product is CASSLTPGSYNEQFF. The complete variable domain, with remaining parts taken from reference TRBV7-3 and TRBJ2-1, reads GAGVSQTPSNKVTEKGKYVELRCDPISGHTALYWYRQSLGQGPEFLIYFQGTGAADDSGLPNDRFFAVRPEGSVSTLKIQRTERGDSAVYLCASSLTPGSYNEQFFGPGTRLTVL.

The V call is TRBV6-5, the J call TRBJ1-1; D is unclear. This CDR3 region has 13 residues. With 0 bases removed from V and 5 bases from J, the gap between germline ends came to 7 bases. The V gene's germline CDR1 is MNHEY and CDR2 SVGAGI. The CDR3 DNA is TGTGCCAGCAGTTACTCGGTGGAAACTGAAGCTTTCTTT. Translation gives CASSYSVETEAFF.

The V gene is TRBV11-3, the J gene TRBJ2-7; D is ambiguous. Per the germline V gene, CDR1 is SGHNT and CDR2 is YENEEA. V gave up 5 bases and J gave up 2 bases, with 25 bases separating them. This CDR3 region has 18 residues. The CDR3: CASSQPGGRKRTPYEQYF. CDR3 DNA: TGTGCCAGCAGCCAACCCGGTGGGCGGAAGCGTACCCCCTACGAGCAGTACTTC.